Here is one TCR beta chain with its context. This entry is derived from a study of blood T cell repertoires in COVID-19. Germline V gives CDR1 LNHNV, CDR2 YYDKDF (reference sequence). This CDR3 region has 15 residues. V was cut by 5 bases and J by 3 bases, with 17 bases left in between. Methods used by the authors: Reference gene primer amplification in the assay estimated nucleated cell counts. Sequencing was performed with immunoSEQ multiplex PCR; in TCRdb, only in-frame clones are kept and a portion is missing. That table is the source of V, J and clone size, and D and trimming were worked out from the DNA. The sample carries some 50,000 clones, around 80% recorded once.

The chain joins TRBV15 to TRBJ2-7, with a possible D match to TRBD1 (6 bases). The clonotype comes from a middle-aged man with acute or convalescent COVID-19. Input material: peripheral blood. The CDR3 sequence: CATSGLDRSGYEQYF. CDR3 in DNA: TGTGCCACCAGCGGGCTCGACAGGTCCGGCTACGAGCAGTACTTC.